What follows are 16 T cell receptor beta chains derived from one specimen sequenced in a study of blood T cell repertoires in COVID-19. Clones were sequenced by immunoSEQ multiplex PCR, and TCRdb holds only the in-frame ones, with some missing. The table lists about 350,000 clones, approximately 89% of them singletons, with 3% to 4.5% in the top ten. Material: peripheral blood. The receptors stem from a woman between 55 and 75 years old with COVID-19, enrolled during active disease.

In its sample, this clone was seen once. V gene TRBV28 combines with J gene TRBJ1-2, with D tentatively TRBD1 (5 bases). This CDR3 region has 12 residues. Trimming shortened V by 5 bases and J by 8 bases, and 12 bases separated the two germline ends. Germline V gene sequence: CDR1 MDHEN, CDR2 SYDVKM. CDR3 sequence reads: CASSLQDEGYTF. The CDR3 nucleotides are TGTGCCAGCAGTCTACAGGACGAGGGCTACACCTTC.

The chain has TRBV6-6 and TRBJ2-2; TRBD2 matches 7 bases. Germline lookup yields CDR1 MNHNY and CDR2 SVGAGI (reference sequence). V gave up 0 bases and J gave up 6 bases; unmatched junction bases: 7. The CDR3 is 16 residues long. This CDR3 is CASSYSGSGQAGELFF. The CDR3 DNA reads as TGTGCCAGCAGTTACTCTGGTAGCGGGCAGGCCGGGGAGCTGTTTTTT.

The gene calls are TRBV5-1 and TRBJ2-7, with D possibly TRBD2 on 5 matching bases. V lost 3 bases and J lost 2, with 18 bases in between. Germline CDR1 and CDR2: SGHRS and YFSETQ. The CDR3 runs 16 residues. The CDR3 DNA sequence: TGCGCCAGCAGCTCGTGGACTGGTACCAACACCTACGAGCAGTACTTC. This sequence encodes CASSSWTGTNTYEQYF. Based on the CDR3 plus reference TRBV5-1 and TRBJ2-7, the full variable domain is KAGVTQTPRYLIKTRGQQVTLSCSPISGHRSVSWYQQTPGQGLQFLFEYFSETQRNKGNFPGRFSGRQFSNSRSEMNVSTLELGDSALYLCASSSWTGTNTYEQYFGPGTRLTVT.

Turning to this clone: This may be a read error, as it is one base from a much larger clone. CDR3 loop: CASSLGQVNTEAFF. DNA of the CDR3: TGTGCCAGCAGCTTAGGACAGGTGAACACTGAAGCTTTCTTT. V is TRBV7-6 and J is TRBJ1-1; possible D gene TRBD1, 6 bases. Per germline, CDR1 SGHVS and CDR2 FNYEAQ. The CDR3 runs 14 residues. V dropped 1 base and J dropped 0 bases, with 6 bases sitting between them.

The gene calls are TRBV5-1 and TRBJ2-1; a weak D match, TRBD2 (5 bases). The CDR3 loop spans 18 amino acids. Trimming took off 4 bases at V and 4 bases at J, with 24 bases between the two ends. Germline V lookup: CDR1 SGHRS, CDR2 YFSETQ. The CDR3 loop is CASSPGLGQNRLYNEQFF. CDR3 sequence (DNA): TGCGCCAGCAGCCCCGGACTGGGCCAAAACCGCCTATACAATGAGCAGTTCTTC. Full variable domain (remainder filled in from reference TRBV5-1 and TRBJ2-1): KAGVTQTPRYLIKTRGQQVTLSCSPISGHRSVSWYQQTPGQGLQFLFEYFSETQRNKGNFPGRFSGRQFSNSRSEMNVSTLELGDSALYLCASSPGLGQNRLYNEQFFGPGTRLTVL.

Note on this clone: This same CDR3 is encoded by further DNA sequences in the sample. The V and J genes are TRBV3-1 (or the pseudogene TRBV3-2) and TRBJ1-1, with a tentative D call TRBD1 (6 bases). The CDR3 loop spans 14 amino acids. The germline CDR1 and CDR2 sequences are LGHDT and YNNKEL (reference sequence). V was cut by 2 bases and J by 2 bases, with 9 bases left in between. The chain's CDR3 is CASSQRGGNTEAFF. CDR3 nucleotides: TGTGCCAGCAGCCAAAGAGGGGGTAACACTGAAGCTTTCTTT.

In the case of this clone: Other DNA variants within this sample encode the same CDR3. This rearrangement joins TRBV7-3 to TRBJ1-2; TRBD1 agrees at 8 bases. This CDR3 comprises 13 residues. The trim removed 5 bases at V and 7 bases at J, leaving 6 bases unmatched. Germline V CDR1 and CDR2: SGHTA, FQGTGA. CDR3 coding DNA: TGTGCCAGCAGCCCGCAGGGGGCGCGTGGCTACACCTTC. Its translation is CASSPQGARGYTF.

The chain combines TRBV30 with TRBJ1-2, with 9 bases that match TRBD1. The V gene's germline CDR1 is GTSNPN and CDR2 SVGIG (reference sequence). Trimming at V came to 1 base and at J to 2 bases, leaving 2 bases not matched to a gene. This CDR3 has 14 amino acids. CDR3 sequence: CAWSAQGANYGYTF. DNA of the CDR3: TGTGCCTGGAGTGCACAGGGGGCCAACTATGGCTACACCTTC.

The chain couples TRBV29-1 to TRBJ1-2; tentative D call: TRBD1 (6 bases). Germline assignment: CDR1 SQVTM and CDR2 ANQGSEA. There are 14 residues in the CDR3. Between the trimmed V and J ends, which lost 7 bases and 4 bases, there was a span of 19 bases. CDR3 in DNA: TGCAGCGCTGCCGACAGGCCCCTCGTCTATGGCTACACCTTC. This gives the protein CSAADRPLVYGYTF.

The chain employs TRBV7-2 and TRBJ1-1; TRBD1 might be the D (5 bases). Germline V gene lookup returns CDR1 SGHTA and CDR2 FQGNSA. The CDR3 is 12 amino acids. V was shortened by 4 bases and J by 5 bases, with 8 bases between the two germline ends. In DNA, the CDR3 is TGTGCCAGCAGCTCAGGGCGAACTGAAGCTTTCTTT. Protein sequence: CASSSGRTEAFF.

This chain uses TRBV10-1 with TRBJ2-2, with TRBD1 as a possible D gene (7 bases). Germline V gives CDR1 WNHNN, CDR2 SYGVQD (reference sequence). The ends were cut back, 5 bases at V and 4 bases at J, with 8 bases in the middle. CDR3 size: 13 residues. For the CDR3, the DNA is TGCGCCAGCAGTCAGGGGGGCACCGGGGAGCTGTTTTTT. It is translated as CASSQGGTGELFF.

V gene TRBV7-9 combines with J gene TRBJ2-7, with D perhaps TRBD2 (5 bases). The V and J ends lost 5 bases and 4 bases respectively, with 21 bases between them. The CDR3 extends over 16 amino acids. Looked up from germline, CDR1 is SEHNR and CDR2 is FQNEAQ (reference sequence). The CDR3 DNA reads TGTGCCAGCAGCCCAGCCTGGGCTAGCAATAGGTACGAGCAGTACTTC. Its translation: CASSPAWASNRYEQYF. Filled out from reference TRBV7-9 and TRBJ2-7, the complete variable domain reads DTGVSQNPRHKITKRGQNVTFRCDPISEHNRLYWYRQTLGQGPEFLTYFQNEAQLEKSRLLSDRFSAERPKGSFSTLEIQRTEQGDSAMYLCASSPAWASNRYEQYFGPGTRLTVT.

The chain joins TRBV28 to TRBJ2-1; TRBD1 matches 7 bases. The ends lost 6 bases at V and 4 bases at J; junction bases unmatched: 9. The germline V gene encodes CDR1 MDHEN and CDR2 SYDVKM. The CDR3 runs to 15 residues. CDR3: CASRGDSLGYNEQFF. CDR3 DNA sequence: TGTGCCAGCAGGGGGGACAGCCTCGGGTACAATGAGCAGTTCTTC. Filled out from reference TRBV28 and TRBJ2-1, the complete variable domain reads DVKVTQSSRYLVKRTGEKVFLECVQDMDHENMFWYRQDPGLGLRLIYFSYDVKMKEKGDIPEGYSVSREKKERFSLILESASTNQTSMYLCASRGDSLGYNEQFFGPGTRLTVL.

The V gene is TRBV3-1 (or the pseudogene TRBV3-2), the J gene TRBJ2-2, with TRBD2 matching 13 bases. The CDR3 is 17 residues long. The V and J ends lost 5 bases and 8 bases, in that order; junction bases with no gene match: 11. Germline V CDR1 and CDR2: LGHDT, YNNKEL (reference sequence). This chain's CDR3 is CASSIRTSGGQGGELFF. DNA of the CDR3: TGTGCCAGCAGCATCCGGACTAGCGGGGGACAGGGAGGGGAGCTGTTTTTT.

Here the CDR3 reads CASRLAGGPKTQYF. The CDR3, as DNA: TGTGCCAGCAGACTAGCGGGGGGGCCTAAGACCCAGTACTTC. The chain couples TRBV28 to TRBJ2-5; TRBD2 matches 13 bases. The germline V gene encodes CDR1 MDHEN and CDR2 SYDVKM. The V and J ends lost 6 bases and 6 bases, in that order; junction bases with no gene match: 4. The CDR3 covers 14 residues.

This chain links TRBV9 with TRBJ1-3; weak D call: TRBD1 (5 bases). Germline lookup yields CDR1 SGDLS and CDR2 YYNGEE. There are 15 residues in the CDR3. Trimming pared 0 bases from V and 0 bases from J, leaving 7 bases between. The CDR3 loop reads CASSVGGGSGNTIYF. The DNA of the CDR3 is TGTGCCAGCAGCGTAGGGGGGGGCTCTGGAAACACCATATATTTT.